This T cell receptor beta chain was sequenced for a study of cytomegalovirus exposure and HLA in healthy donors. Study conclusions and caveats: Under in vitro conditions, three CMV-associated chains were confirmed as specific for CMV antigens. The study put 150 to 200 TCR beta chains on its list as cytomegalovirus-associated. The finding came from a later analysis; first-cohort TCR clusters tended to co-occur in the roughly 120 validation repertoires.

With respect to this clone: Its cognate antigen is unknown.

Germline lookup yields CDR1 LNHDA and CDR2 SQIVND (reference sequence). The CDR3 has 16 amino acids. Trimming took 4 bases from V and 4 from J; bases not matched to a gene: 12. The table came from immunoSEQ multiplex PCR; TCRdb's copy has only in-frame clones and leaves some out. The sample consists of 150,000 to 200,000 clones, about 82% of them appearing once. Sequencing was performed on PBMCs. V is TRBV19 and J is TRBJ2-7, with 8 bases matching TRBD1. The source is a woman between 18 and 29 years old in good health and CMV-seronegative. CDR3 amino acids: CASSTSSDRDGYEQYF. In DNA, the CDR3 is TGTGCCAGTAGTACGTCCTCGGACAGGGATGGGTACGAGCAGTACTTC.